This T cell receptor beta chain was sequenced during a study of T cells in Graves' hyperthyroidism and ophthalmopathy. Regarding this clonotype: Its matching antigen is unknown.

TCR beta CDR3 regions were amplified from RNA. The HTBI set primed first-round TCR CDR3 RT-PCR. Using its own MiXCR run on the multiplex PCR reads, TCRdb lists one record per CDR3 protein. The table lists tens of thousands of distinct CDR3 sequences, 52% of them singletons. Notes on the study in general: Researchers found most expanded thyroid clonotypes above 0.001 in blood as well.

The CDR3 sequence is 15 residues long. V was clipped by 3 bases and J by 4 bases; unmatched bases: 7. Germline CDR1 WNHNN, CDR2 SYGVQD (reference sequence). The receptor was derived from a man aged 40-55 years with Graves' ophthalmopathy. The chain carries TRBV10-1 and TRBJ2-3, with 7 bases aligning to TRBD2. The source material was blood. The CDR3 nucleotides read TGCGCCAGCAGTGACGCCGGGGAGGGTGCAGATACGCAGTATTTT. The encoded protein is CASSDAGEGADTQYF.